The following is a T cell receptor (beta chain) sequence with its context. It lacks a known antigen. This sample is drawn from a study of cytomegalovirus exposure and HLA in healthy donors (dated by TCRdb to 2017 to 2019). Regarding the study in general: An earlier analysis of 587 of the donors reported 250 to 300 Gb of sequence data and some 110 million unique TCR beta sequences obtained from around 170 million T cells. Roughly 300 gigabases of sequencing data and 70 million to 95 million unique TCR sequences made up an early release that covered 500 to 700 HLA-typed donors. The genetic ancestry cluster associated with self-reported Caucasian donors included 81% of the roughly 380 genotyped donors. The study aimed to test whether cataloging public T cell receptors could reveal signatures of past pathogen exposure. The T cell repertoires of 666 subjects were profiled by immunosequencing and related to cytomegalovirus serostatus. A separate validation cohort of roughly 110 different subjects was used in addition to the approximately 640-subject first cohort. The study combined high-throughput TCR immunosequencing, statistical association of individual TCRs with disease status, and machine learning to predict cytomegalovirus infection status. A later analysis re-analyzed previously published TCR beta repertoires from 666 donors and added high-resolution HLA genotyping to study TCR occurrence patterns. Rather than drawing on any new phenotypic data, the later analysis identified candidate immune exposures from TCR beta sequences and the way those sequences occurred across donors. To decide whether each TCR beta V gene segment behaved as functional or pseudogenic, an earlier analysis of some 600 of the donors relied on high-throughput TCR beta sequencing. Donor age, sex, ethnicity and CMV serostatus were compiled together with the repertoire data. Genome-wide SNP genotypes for about 55% of the roughly 670 donors were used in a later genetic analysis, which treated that subset as a discovery cohort. Every repertoire in the discovery cohort had been generated on one and the same sequencing platform. HLA typing included class I and class II loci at four-digit resolution. Typing coverage differed by locus: A, B, C, DRB1 and DQB1 were typed in about 620-630 donors, DQA1 in 500 to 550, DPA1 in around 610, and DPB1 in roughly 470. Roughly 5 DR-DQ haplotypes were handled as single units for association and clustering because linkage in the cohort was strong. Among some 400 genotyped donors of the cohort, an average of about 240,000 unique TCR beta nucleotide sequences were sequenced per donor, around 20% of them non-productive.

Overall results and qualifications from the work: Broadly in line with IMGT annotations, most TCR beta V segments showed up in productive rearrangements about 87% or about 30% of the time in an earlier analysis of roughly 590 of the donors. In a later analysis, HLA-associated TCR beta chains showed more clonal expansion and lower generation probabilities than non-associated chains that were equally common. According to a later genetic analysis, donors in an Asian-associated ancestry cluster had fewer N-insertions in productive TCRs than the approximately 700-donor mean. A few of the identified cytomegalovirus-associated TCR beta chains were confirmed in vitro to be specific for cytomegalovirus antigens. Only TCR beta chains were sequenced in this cohort, and the absence of alpha or paired-chain data limited detectable features. Sequencing depth was assumed to be roughly uniform across donors in the presence/absence analyses, though that assumption may not hold. For the cohort, immune exposure information was limited to CMV serostatus. A further reported finding was that TCR beta sequences accurately predicted the HLA-A and HLA-B alleles for most subjects in the first cohort. Linkage disequilibrium might explain the correlated functional status among segregating V segments, but an unknown experimental factor could not be ruled out. In a later analysis, the rate of TCR association differed among HLA loci, with DRB1 alleles having the most associated TCRs and HLA-C alleles having the fewest. Some IMGT-functional V segments, including TRBV6-2 and TRBV6-3, could not be distinguished by the 87-base-pair reads and were therefore excluded. Because counts were too low, some 17 rarely observed V segments, including chromosome 9 orphons, were excluded from the earlier analysis of 587 of the donors. At a false discovery rate of 0.05, a later analysis linked fewer than 20,000 TCR beta sequences to specific HLA alleles. While some public TCRs were present in many individuals, most TCR sequences turned up only very rarely across donors. Several of the top co-occurrence clusters appeared to be linked to parvovirus B19, influenza, CMV and Epstein-Barr virus, according to a later analysis. A cluster of highly shared sequence variants was judged likely to be a technical artifact of the sequencing pipeline. The classifier was reported to diagnose cytomegalovirus status with high specificity and sensitivity in both the original and validation cohorts. When HLA alleles, especially DR and DQ, strongly co-occurred, attributing TCR associations to individual alleles was difficult. V-gene and J-gene trimming of TCR beta chains was associated with a missense DCLRE1C variant in a later genetic analysis, and the association was replicated in an independent cohort. According to a later analysis, most CMV-associated TCR beta chains appeared to be HLA-restricted, and the HLA associations seemed to be driven largely by CMV exposure. A total of fewer than 200 TCR beta chains were listed by the study as associated with cytomegalovirus. Because HLA typing was missing for some donors at each locus, association tests included only the typed subset. It was suggested by the authors that the approach could potentially be generalized to other disease states and immunological phenotypes.

Library creation used the immunoSEQ multiplex PCR assay. For the multiplex PCR, a mixture combining 60 forward primers for TCR Vbeta segments and 13 reverse primers for TCR Jbeta segments was used. The CDR3 region of rearranged TCR beta genes was amplified from genomic DNA with a multiplex PCR assay. The Illumina HiSeq System was used to sequence the amplified TCR beta libraries as 87-base-pair reads. For the original study's pipeline: A later analysis tallied around 80 million unique TCR beta chains across the 610 or so repertoires, and about 12 million of those chains were shared by two or more donors. To remove PCR and sequencing errors, raw reads were error-corrected and collapsed into unique sequences using a nearest-neighbor algorithm that merged closely related sequences. Alignment of CDR3 sequences to IMGT reference sequences was used to assign V, D and J gene segments. For a sequence to be retained, at least a six-nucleotide match to both a V gene segment and a J gene segment was required. Rearrangements were classified as productive when the CDR3 lacked stop codons and remained in frame with V and J, and all other rearrangements were classified as non-productive. Following IMGT convention, CDR3 was defined as the stretch from the second conserved V-encoded cysteine up to the conserved J-encoded phenylalanine. The earlier analysis of some 580 of the donors excluded any sequence lacking an unambiguous match to a single V gene segment. In an earlier analysis of a few hundred of the donors, V segments were called functional above 56.7% productive rearrangements and were called segregating when the between-donor standard deviation exceeded 5%. A statistical classification framework was developed to diagnose cytomegalovirus status using the catalog of TCR beta chain sequences. A later analysis assigned V and J genes by comparing TCR nucleotide sequences with IMGT/GENE-DB human TR gene sequences. Using the TCRdist pipeline, a later analysis assigned CDR3 sequences along with most-parsimonious VDJ recombination scenarios. In a later analysis, each TCR beta chain was defined by its CDR3 amino acid sequence together with its V-gene family, and reads lacking a unique V-gene family were excluded. In a later analysis, several hundred highly shared, low-generation-probability nucleotide sequences were removed to address suspected cross-contamination and a sequencing artifact. A later analysis calculated a clonal expansion index for each public chain from normalized within-repertoire ranks of inferred template counts. Generation probabilities in a later analysis came from a VDJ recombination model fitted to out-of-frame rearrangements, and those results were checked against IGoR. A later analysis scored TCR-TCR, TCR-HLA and TCR-CMV co-occurrence with hypergeometric tests, applying a repertoire-size bias correction to TCR pairs. False discovery rates were estimated in a later analysis by permuting HLA or CMV assignments 20 times. In a later analysis, co-occurring TCRs were grouped with DBSCAN, and TCRdist sequence similarity was added when clustering was performed within HLA-allele-positive subsets. Repertoires with fewer than 30,000 or more than 120,000 public chains were left out of co-occurrence clustering, as were a handful of repertoires with anomalous nucleotide sharing. TCRdb took this table from immuneACCESS and kept in-frame rearrangements with V and J called. Such tables lack part of the clones; where checked against another copy, unresolved V genes explain under half of the gap, and the rest is unexplained. D and trimming come from the DNA, and the V and J calls and clone size come from that table. The sample's own table lists tens of thousands of clones. In total, the top ten clones hold 4.5% to 6% of the sample.

The cohort was made up of hundreds of healthy bone marrow donors. All cohort members were sampled while nominally healthy, although unrecorded immune exposures were likely present. The donor tested CMV seronegative, placing the donor among the 300 to 450 seronegative members of the cohort. A peripheral blood sample was collected from each donor, and TCR beta sequencing was performed on peripheral blood mononuclear cells. Genomic DNA extraction from the blood cell samples was performed with the Qiagen DNeasy Blood Extraction Kit. V lost 0 bases and J lost 2 bases, and the count of bases not matched to a germline gene is 3. CDR1 and CDR2 are drawn from the germline V gene: SGHRS, YFSETQ. The CDR3 starts with the cysteine, ends with the phenylalanine, and has 17 residues. Only CDR3 DNA is held: 51 bases, read in frame from base 1.

The specimen was PBMCs. The chain links TRBV5-1 with TRBJ2-2, with 11 bases in between that match TRBD2. The origin of this receptor is a female donor in good health and CMV-seronegative. This receptor carries the CDR3 CASSLVSGGANTGELFF. The nucleotide sequence is given as TGCGCCAGCAGCTTGGTTAGCGGGGGGGCCAACACCGGGGAGCTGTTTTTT.